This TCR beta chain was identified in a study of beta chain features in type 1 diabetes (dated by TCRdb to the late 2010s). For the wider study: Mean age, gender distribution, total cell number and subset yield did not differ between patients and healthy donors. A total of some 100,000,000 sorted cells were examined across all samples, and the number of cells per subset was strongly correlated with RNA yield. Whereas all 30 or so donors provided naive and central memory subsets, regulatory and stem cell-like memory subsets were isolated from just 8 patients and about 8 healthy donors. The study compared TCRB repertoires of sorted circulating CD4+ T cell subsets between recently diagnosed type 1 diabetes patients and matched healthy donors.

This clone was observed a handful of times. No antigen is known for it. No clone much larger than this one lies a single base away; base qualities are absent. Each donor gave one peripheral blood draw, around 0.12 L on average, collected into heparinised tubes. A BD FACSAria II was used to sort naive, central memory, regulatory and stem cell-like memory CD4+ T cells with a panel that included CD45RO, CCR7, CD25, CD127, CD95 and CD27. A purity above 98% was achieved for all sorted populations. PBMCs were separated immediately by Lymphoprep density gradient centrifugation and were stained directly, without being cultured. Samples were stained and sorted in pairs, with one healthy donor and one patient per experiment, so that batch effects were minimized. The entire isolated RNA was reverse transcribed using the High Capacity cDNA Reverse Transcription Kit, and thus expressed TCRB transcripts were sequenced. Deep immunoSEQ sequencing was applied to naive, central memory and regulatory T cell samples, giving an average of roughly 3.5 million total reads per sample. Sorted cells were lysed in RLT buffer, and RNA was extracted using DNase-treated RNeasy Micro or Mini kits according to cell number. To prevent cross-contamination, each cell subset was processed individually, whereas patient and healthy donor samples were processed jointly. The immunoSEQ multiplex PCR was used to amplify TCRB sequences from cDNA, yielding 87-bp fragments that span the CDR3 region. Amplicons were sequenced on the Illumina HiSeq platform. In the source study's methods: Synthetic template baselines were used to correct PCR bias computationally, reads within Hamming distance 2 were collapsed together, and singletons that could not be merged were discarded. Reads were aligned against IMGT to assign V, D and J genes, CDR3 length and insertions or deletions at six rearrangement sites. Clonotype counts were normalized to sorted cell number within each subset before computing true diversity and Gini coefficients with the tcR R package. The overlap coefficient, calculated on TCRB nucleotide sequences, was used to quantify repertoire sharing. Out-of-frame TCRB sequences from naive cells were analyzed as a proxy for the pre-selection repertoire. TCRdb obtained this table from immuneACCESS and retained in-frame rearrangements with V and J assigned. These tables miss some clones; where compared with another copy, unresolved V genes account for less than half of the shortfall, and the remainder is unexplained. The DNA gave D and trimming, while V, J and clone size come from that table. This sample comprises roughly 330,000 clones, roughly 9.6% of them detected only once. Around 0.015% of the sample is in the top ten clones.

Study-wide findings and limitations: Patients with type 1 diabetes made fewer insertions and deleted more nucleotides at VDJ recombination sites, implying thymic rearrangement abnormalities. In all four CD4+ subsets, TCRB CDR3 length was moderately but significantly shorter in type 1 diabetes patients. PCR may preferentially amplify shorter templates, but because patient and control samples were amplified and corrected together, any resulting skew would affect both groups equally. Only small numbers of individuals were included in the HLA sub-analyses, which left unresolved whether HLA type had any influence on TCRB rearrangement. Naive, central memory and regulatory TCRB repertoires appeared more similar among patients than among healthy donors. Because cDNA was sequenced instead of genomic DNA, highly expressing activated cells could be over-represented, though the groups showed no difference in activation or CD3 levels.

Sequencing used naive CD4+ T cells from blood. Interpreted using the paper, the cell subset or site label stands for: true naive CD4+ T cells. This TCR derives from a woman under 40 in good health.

The CDR3 region has the sequence CASSLYRGAYEQYF. The nucleotide sequence is given as TGTGCCAGCAGTTTATACAGGGGCGCCTACGAGCAGTACTTC. The rearrangement combines TRBV27 with TRBJ2-7; 7 bases in the middle match TRBD1. Compared with germline, V lacks 1 base and J lacks 2 bases; bases without a gene match: 2. CDR1 and CDR2 are drawn from the germline V gene (reference sequence): MNHEY, SMNVEV. Including cysteine and phenylalanine, the CDR3 has 14 amino acids. The read is trimmed to its CDR3 DNA, 42 bases read in frame from base 1.